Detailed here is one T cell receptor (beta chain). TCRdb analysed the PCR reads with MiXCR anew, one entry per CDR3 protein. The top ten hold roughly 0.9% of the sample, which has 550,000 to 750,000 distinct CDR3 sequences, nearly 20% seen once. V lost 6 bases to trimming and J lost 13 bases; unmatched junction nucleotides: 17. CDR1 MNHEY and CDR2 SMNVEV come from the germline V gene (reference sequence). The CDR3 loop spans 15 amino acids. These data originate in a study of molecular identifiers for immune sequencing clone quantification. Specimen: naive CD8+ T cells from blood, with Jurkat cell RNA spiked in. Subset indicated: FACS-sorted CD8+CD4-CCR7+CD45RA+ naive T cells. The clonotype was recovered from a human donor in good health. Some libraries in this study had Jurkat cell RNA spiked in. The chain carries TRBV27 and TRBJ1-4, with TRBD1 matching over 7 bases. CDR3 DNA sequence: TGTGCCAGCAGGGGTCCGGGGCAGGGGGTGATCGGACTGTTTTTT. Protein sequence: CASRGPGQGVIGLFF.